This T cell receptor (beta chain) was obtained from a study of T cells in Graves' hyperthyroidism and ophthalmopathy. General observations from the study: Separating ophthalmopathy from stable hyperthyroidism was achieved by a 13 V-J model.

In this sample, this clonotype turned up many times. What it recognizes is unknown. This CDR3 comprises 15 residues. Germline values: CDR1 LNHDA, CDR2 SQIVND (reference sequence). V gave up 9 bases and J gave up 0 bases, with 17 bases separating them. TCR beta CDR3 sequences were amplified from RNA transcripts. Carried out on the TCR CDR3, a first-round RT-PCR used the HTBI primer set. Via MiXCR, TCRdb re-called the multiplex PCR reads, giving one row per CDR3 protein. The sample contains some 800,000 distinct CDR3 sequences, 35% to 45% of which appear only once. Sequencing input: blood. This sequence joins TRBV19 and TRBJ1-2; TRBD1 is a possible D gene (5 bases). This clonotype was sampled from a man aged 18-30 years with Graves' hyperthyroidism. CDR3 nucleotides: TGTGCCAGCCGATACCGCCAGGGAACTAACTATGGCTACACCTTC. Its protein is CASRYRQGTNYGYTF.